The next 3 T cell receptor beta chains were all read from a single sample in a study of PD-L1 blockade in urothelial cancer. The assay was immunoSEQ multiplex PCR, and TCRdb's table has in-frame clones only and misses some. This sample has 90,000 to 130,000 clones, with 85% to 95% found just once. Regarding time point: peripheral blood 6 weeks after treatment start. The input for sequencing was PBMCs, taken around atezolizumab (anti-PD-L1) treatment. Every receptor here comes from a man in his fifties or sixties with urothelial cancer.

The rearrangement uses TRBV18 and TRBJ2-1; 7 bases are shared with TRBD2. CDR1 and CDR2 from the germline V gene are KGHSH and LQKENI. This CDR3 comprises 16 residues. The V and J ends lost 0 bases and 0 bases, in that order; junction bases with no gene match: 2. CDR3 region: CASSPPGGSSYNEQFF. The CDR3, as DNA: TGTGCCAGCTCACCACCGGGGGGGAGCTCCTACAATGAGCAGTTCTTC.

This chain connects TRBV6-6 to TRBJ2-3; tentatively, D is TRBD1 (6 bases). Per germline, CDR1 MNHNY and CDR2 SVGAGI (reference sequence). V was trimmed by 5 bases and J by 2 bases, leaving 17 bases between them. The CDR3 spans 16 residues. CDR3 in amino acids: CASSQSRDTYTDTQYF. CDR3 coding DNA: TGTGCCAGCAGTCAAAGCCGGGACACCTACACAGATACGCAGTATTTT.

This chain connects TRBV6-1 to TRBJ2-7; D is possibly TRBD2 (5 bases). V was trimmed by 2 bases and J by 3 bases, leaving 11 bases between them. Per the germline V gene, CDR1 is MNHNS and CDR2 is SASEGT. The CDR3 loop spans 14 amino acids. The CDR3 coding sequence is TGTGCCAGCAGTGAACGTAGCCGGGGCTACGAGCAGTACTTC. Protein: CASSERSRGYEQYF.